This TCR beta chain appears in the sequencing data of a study of blood T cells in healthy people across ages. Findings and caveats of the study: Aged donors had fewer naive CD4+ cells and lower diversity than long-lived donors.

This CDR3 is built from 15 residues. From germline, CDR1 is ENHRY and CDR2 SYGVKD. Trimming stripped 10 bases from V and 3 bases from J, with 21 bases between. For this clonotype: The antigen remains undetermined.

A J-beta primer mix and a sample-barcoded 5' primer were used in a second PCR of roughly 6 to 11 cycles. Each CDR3 protein is one row after TCRdb ran MiXCR on the 5' RACE reads. The repertoire has about 1.1 million distinct CDR3 sequences, roughly two fifths of them found once; the top ten carry 10% to 15%. The specimen sequenced was blood. V is TRBV10-3 and J is TRBJ1-2, with D perhaps matching TRBD1 (5 bases). The receptor's source is a man younger than 30 in good health. DNA for the CDR3: TGTGCCACCTATGGGGCGATCAGTCTAGACTATGGCTACACCTTC. It codes for CATYGAISLDYGYTF.